This TCR beta chain is drawn from a study of beta chain features in type 1 diabetes. TCRB transcripts that were expressed got sequenced, as all of the isolated RNA had been reverse transcribed. Some clones are missing from TCRdb's copy, which holds only in-frame ones; the method was immunoSEQ multiplex PCR. The profile covers 310,000 or so clones, with 11% appearing a single time and roughly 0.014% taken by the ten largest. CDR3 length equals 14 residues. V dropped 6 bases and J dropped 4; count of bases not matched to a gene: 4. CDR1 and CDR2 from the germline V gene are MDHEN and SYDVKM. This clone was picked up a small number of times.

This TCR was sampled from a woman aged 25 to 39 in good health. The J gene is TRBJ2-3, the V gene TRBV28, with 10 bases matching TRBD1. The sequenced sample consisted of naive CD4+ T cells from blood. The CDR3 sequence: CASRLGQGSDTQYF. CDR3 nucleotide sequence: TGTGCCAGCAGGCTGGGACAGGGGTCAGATACGCAGTATTTT.